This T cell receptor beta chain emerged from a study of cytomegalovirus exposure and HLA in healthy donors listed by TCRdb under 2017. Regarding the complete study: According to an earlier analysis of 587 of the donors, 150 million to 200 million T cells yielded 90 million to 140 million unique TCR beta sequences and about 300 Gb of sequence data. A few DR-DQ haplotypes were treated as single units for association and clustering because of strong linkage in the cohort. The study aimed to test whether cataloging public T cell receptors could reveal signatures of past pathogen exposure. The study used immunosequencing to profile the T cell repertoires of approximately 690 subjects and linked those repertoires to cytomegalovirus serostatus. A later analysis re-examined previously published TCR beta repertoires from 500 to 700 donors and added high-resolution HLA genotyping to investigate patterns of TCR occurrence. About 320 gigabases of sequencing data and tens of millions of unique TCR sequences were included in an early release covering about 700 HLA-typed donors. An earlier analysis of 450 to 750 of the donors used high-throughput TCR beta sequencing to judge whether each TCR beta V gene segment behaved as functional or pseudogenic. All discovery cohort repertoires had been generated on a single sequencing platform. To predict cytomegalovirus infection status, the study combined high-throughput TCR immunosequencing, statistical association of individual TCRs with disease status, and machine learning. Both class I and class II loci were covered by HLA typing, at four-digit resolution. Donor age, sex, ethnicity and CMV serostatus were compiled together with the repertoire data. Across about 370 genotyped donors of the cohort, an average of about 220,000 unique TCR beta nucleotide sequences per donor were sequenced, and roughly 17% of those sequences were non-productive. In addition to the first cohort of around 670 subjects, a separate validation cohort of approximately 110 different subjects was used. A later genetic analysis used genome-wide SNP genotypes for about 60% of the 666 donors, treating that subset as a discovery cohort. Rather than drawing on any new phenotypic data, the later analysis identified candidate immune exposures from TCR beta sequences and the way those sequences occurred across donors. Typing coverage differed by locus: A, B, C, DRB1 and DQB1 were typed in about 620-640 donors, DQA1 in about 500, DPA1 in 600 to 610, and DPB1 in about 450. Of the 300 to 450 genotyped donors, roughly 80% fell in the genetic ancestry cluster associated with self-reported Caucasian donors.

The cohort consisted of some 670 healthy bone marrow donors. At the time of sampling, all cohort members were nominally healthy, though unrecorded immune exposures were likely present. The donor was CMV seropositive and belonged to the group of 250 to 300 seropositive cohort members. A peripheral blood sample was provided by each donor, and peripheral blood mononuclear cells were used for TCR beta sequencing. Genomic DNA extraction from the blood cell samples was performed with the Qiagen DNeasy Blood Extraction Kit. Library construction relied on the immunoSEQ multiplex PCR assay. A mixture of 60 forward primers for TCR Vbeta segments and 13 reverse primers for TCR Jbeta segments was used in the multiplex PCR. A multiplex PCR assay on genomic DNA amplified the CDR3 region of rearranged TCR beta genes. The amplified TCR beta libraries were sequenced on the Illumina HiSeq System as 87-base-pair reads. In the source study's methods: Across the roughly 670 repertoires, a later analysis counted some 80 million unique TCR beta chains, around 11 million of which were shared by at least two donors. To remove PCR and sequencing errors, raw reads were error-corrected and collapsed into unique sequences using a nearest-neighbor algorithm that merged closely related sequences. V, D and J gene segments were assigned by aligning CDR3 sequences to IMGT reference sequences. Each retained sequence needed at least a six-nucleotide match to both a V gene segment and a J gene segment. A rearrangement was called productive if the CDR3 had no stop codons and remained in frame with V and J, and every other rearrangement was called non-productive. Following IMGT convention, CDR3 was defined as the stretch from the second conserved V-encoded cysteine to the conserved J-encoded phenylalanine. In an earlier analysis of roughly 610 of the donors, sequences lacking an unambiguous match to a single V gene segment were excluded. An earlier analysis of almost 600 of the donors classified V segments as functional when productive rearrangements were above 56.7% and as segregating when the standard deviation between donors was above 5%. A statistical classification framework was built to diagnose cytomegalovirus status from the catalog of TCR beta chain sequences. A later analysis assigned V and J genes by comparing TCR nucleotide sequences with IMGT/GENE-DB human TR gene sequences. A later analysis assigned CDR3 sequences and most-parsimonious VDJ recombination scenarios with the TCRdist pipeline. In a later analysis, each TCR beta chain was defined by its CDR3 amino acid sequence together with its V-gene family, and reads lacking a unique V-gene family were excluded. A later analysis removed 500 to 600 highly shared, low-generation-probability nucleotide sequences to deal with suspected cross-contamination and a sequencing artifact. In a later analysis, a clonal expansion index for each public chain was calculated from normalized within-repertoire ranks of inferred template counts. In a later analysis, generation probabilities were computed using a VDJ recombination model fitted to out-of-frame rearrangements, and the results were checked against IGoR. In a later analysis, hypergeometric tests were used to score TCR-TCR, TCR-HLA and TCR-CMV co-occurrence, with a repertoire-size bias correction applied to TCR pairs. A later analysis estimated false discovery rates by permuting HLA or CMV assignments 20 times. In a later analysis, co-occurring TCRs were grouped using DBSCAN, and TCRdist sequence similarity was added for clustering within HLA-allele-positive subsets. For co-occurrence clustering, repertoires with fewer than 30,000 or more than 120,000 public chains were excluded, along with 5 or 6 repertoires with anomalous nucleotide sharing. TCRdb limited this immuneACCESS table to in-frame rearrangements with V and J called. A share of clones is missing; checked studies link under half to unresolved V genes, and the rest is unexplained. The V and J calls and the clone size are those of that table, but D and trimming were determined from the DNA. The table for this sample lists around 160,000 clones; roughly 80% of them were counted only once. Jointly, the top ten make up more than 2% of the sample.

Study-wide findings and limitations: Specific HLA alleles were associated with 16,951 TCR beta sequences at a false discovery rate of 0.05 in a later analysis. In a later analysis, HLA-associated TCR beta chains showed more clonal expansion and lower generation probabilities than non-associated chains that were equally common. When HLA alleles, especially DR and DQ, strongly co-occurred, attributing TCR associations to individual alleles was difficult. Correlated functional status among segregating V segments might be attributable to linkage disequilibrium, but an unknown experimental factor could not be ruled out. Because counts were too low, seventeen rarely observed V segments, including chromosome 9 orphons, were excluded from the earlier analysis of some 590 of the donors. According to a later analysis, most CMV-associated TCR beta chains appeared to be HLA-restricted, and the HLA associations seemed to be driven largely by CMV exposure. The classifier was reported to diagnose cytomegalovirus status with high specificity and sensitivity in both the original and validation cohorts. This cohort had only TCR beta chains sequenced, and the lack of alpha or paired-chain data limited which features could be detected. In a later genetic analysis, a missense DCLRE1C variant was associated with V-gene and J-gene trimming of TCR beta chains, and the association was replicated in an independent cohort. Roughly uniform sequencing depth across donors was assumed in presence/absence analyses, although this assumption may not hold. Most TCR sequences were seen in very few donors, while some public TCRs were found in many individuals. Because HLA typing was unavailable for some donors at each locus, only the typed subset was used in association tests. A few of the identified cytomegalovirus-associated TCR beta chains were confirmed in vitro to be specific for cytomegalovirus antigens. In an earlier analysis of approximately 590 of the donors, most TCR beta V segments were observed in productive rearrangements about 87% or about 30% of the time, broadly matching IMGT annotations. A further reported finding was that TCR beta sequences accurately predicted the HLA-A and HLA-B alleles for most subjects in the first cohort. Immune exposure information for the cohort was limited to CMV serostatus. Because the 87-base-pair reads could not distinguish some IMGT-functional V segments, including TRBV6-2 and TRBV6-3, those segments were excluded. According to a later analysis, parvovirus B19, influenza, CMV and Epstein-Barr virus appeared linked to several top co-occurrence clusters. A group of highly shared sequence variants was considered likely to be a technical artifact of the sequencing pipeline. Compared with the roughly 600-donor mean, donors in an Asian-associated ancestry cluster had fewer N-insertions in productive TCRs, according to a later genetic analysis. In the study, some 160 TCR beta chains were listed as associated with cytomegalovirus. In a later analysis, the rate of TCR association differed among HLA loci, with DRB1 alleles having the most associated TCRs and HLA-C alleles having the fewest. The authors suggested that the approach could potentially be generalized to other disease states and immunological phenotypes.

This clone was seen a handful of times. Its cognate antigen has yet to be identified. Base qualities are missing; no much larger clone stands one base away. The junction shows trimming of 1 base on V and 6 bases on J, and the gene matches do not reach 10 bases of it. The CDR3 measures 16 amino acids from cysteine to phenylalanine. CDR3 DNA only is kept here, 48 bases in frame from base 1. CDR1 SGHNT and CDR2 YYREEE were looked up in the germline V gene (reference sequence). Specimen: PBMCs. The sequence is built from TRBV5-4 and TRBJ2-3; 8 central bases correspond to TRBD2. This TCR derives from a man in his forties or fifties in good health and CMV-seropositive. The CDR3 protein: CASSLRLAMGTDTQYF. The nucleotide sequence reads TGTGCCAGCAGCTTGAGACTAGCGATGGGTACTGATACGCAGTATTTT.